This T cell receptor (beta chain) is drawn from a study of blood T cell repertoires in COVID-19. Study information: Some COVID-19 samples were acute and others convalescent; all came from the United States, Italy and Spain.

This clone has just one count. Recovery meant two consecutive negative NP/OP PCR tests, professional clearance, or resolved symptoms. The method was immunoSEQ multiplex PCR; TCRdb's version includes in-frame clones alone and lacks a portion of them. The sample shows around 500,000 clones, approximately 87% of them seen only once. The receptor was isolated from a woman aged 40-49 years who had recovered from COVID-19. Material: PBMCs or T cells enriched from blood (not recorded which).

CDR3 nucleotides: TGCAGCGTTGAAGGGGTACTAGCGGGAGGGTTCTACGAGCAGTACTTC. Translating gives CSVEGVLAGGFYEQYF. The chain combines TRBV29-1 with TRBJ2-7, with 13 bases matching TRBD2. The CDR3 runs to 16 residues. J lost 3 bases, V lost 1 base, and 6 bases had no gene match. CDR1 and CDR2 from the germline V gene are SQVTM and ANQGSEA.